The 8 T cell receptor beta chains listed next were all sequenced from one sample in a study of cytomegalovirus exposure and HLA in healthy donors (dated by TCRdb to 2015 to 2018). Receptors were amplified or captured by the immunoSEQ multiplex PCR assay. For the multiplex PCR, a mixture combining 60 forward primers for TCR Vbeta segments and 13 reverse primers for TCR Jbeta segments was used. The immuneACCESS repertoire file appears here via TCRdb, limited to in-frame rearrangements. These files lack a portion of the clones; in checked studies, under half of the deficit traces to unresolved V genes, and the cause of the others is not known. The sample table records around 170,000 clones; approximately 81% of these occur just once. The top ten constitute less than 4.5% of the sample. Specimen: PBMCs. These TCRs come from a man aged 45-65 years in good health and CMV-seronegative.

The J gene is TRBJ2-1, the V gene TRBV11-2; D possibly corresponds to TRBD2 (5 bases). CDR3 length: 14 amino acids. Germline V gives CDR1 SGHAT, CDR2 FQNNGV. Trimming cost V 3 bases and J 2 bases, with 8 bases left between them. CDR3 amino acids: CASSLTTTYNEQFF. The CDR3 DNA is TGTGCCAGCAGCTTGACTACTACCTACAATGAGCAGTTCTTC.

This clone was seen only a few times. The rearrangement links TRBV18 to TRBJ2-3; 12 bases line up with TRBD2. V trimming: 4 bases; J trimming: 1 base; junction bases outside the gene matches: 0. CDR1 is KGHSH and CDR2 is LQKENI in the germline V gene. This CDR3 spans 15 amino acids. In nucleotides, the CDR3 is TGTGCCAGCTCACGGACTAGCGGGGGCACAGATACGCAGTATTTT. This gives the protein CASSRTSGGTDTQYF.

The chain carries TRBV5-8 and TRBJ2-7, with D perhaps TRBD2 (6 bases). The CDR3 is 13 residues long. Deletions cut 3 bases from V and 0 bases from J, with 7 bases between. Germline CDR1 and CDR2: SGHTS and YDEGEE. DNA for the CDR3: TGTGCCAGCAGCTCGGACTACTCCTACGAGCAGTACTTC. This codes for CASSSDYSYEQYF.

The V and J genes are TRBV7-8 and TRBJ1-5, with TRBD1 matching over 8 bases. The CDR3 contains 16 residues. CDR1 and CDR2 (germline): SGHVS, FQNEAQ. Trimming at V came to 5 bases and at J to 0 bases, leaving 6 bases not matched to a gene. The CDR3 here is CASSPSGTGSNQPQHF. DNA for the CDR3: TGTGCCAGCAGCCCGTCCGGGACAGGTAGCAATCAGCCCCAGCATTTT.

This chain joins TRBV4-3 and TRBJ2-1; 7 bases fit TRBD2. The germline CDR1 and CDR2 sequences are LGHNA and YSLEER. V trimming: 0 bases; J trimming: 7 bases; junction bases outside the gene matches: 9. The CDR3 is made up of 16 amino acids. Here the CDR3 DNA reads TGCGCCAGCAGCCAAGAAAGAAGCGGGGTGAATAATGAGCAGTTCTTC. Its translation is CASSQERSGVNNEQFF.

This clone has a handful of counts. V usage is TRBV7-9 and J usage is TRBJ2-3, with 11 bases aligning to TRBD2. The CDR3 totals 16 residues. Germline V gene data show CDR1 as SEHNR and CDR2 as FQNEAQ (reference sequence). Trimming removed 1 base from V and 3 bases from J; junction bases left unmatched: 3. In nucleotides, the CDR3 is TGTGCCAGCAGCTTAGGATCTAGCGGGGGGACAGATACGCAGTATTTT. Translation: CASSLGSSGGTDTQYF.

The V call is TRBV18, the J call TRBJ1-1, with a possible D match to TRBD1 (6 bases). Germline V gives CDR1 KGHSH, CDR2 LQKENI. V was shortened by 3 bases and J by 7 bases, with 18 bases between the two germline ends. The CDR3 is 15 amino acids. CDR3 DNA: TGTGCCAGCTCACCGGGGGGGCGCATCTTAAATGAAGCTTTCTTT. This sequence encodes CASSPGGRILNEAFF.

V gene TRBV5-5 combines with J gene TRBJ1-2; 7 bases agree with TRBD1. CDR3 length: 12 amino acids. In germline, CDR1 is SGHKS, CDR2 YYEKEE (reference sequence). With V trimmed by 3 bases and J by 5 bases, 1 base remained unmatched. Written as DNA, the CDR3 is TGTGCCAGCAGCTCAGGGGGATATGGCTACACCTTC. Its protein product is CASSSGGYGYTF.